Each of the 2 T cell receptor beta chains below was sequenced from the same sample in a study of cytomegalovirus exposure and HLA in healthy donors. Amplification used 60 Vbeta primers and 13 Jbeta primers. Only in-frame clones appear in the TCRdb table, and some are missing; sequencing was by immunoSEQ multiplex PCR. Of fewer than 350,000 clones listed, 85% to 90% are singletons. The sequenced sample consisted of PBMCs. Every receptor here comes from a young woman in good health and CMV-seronegative.

This clone was counted once. The J gene is TRBJ2-7, the V gene TRBV7-9; no clear D gene. The CDR3 has 14 amino acids. The V gene lost 2 bases and the J gene lost 0 bases, with 8 bases spanning the gap. Germline-derived CDR1 and CDR2 are SEHNR and FQNEAQ (reference sequence). CDR3 DNA: TGTGCCAGCAGCTTATACCAGGACTCCTACGAGCAGTACTTC. This encodes CASSLYQDSYEQYF.

V gene TRBV5-5 combines with J gene TRBJ1-4; a possible D gene is TRBD1 (5 bases). Germline values: CDR1 SGHKS, CDR2 YYEKEE (reference sequence). This CDR3 comprises 12 residues. Between the trimmed V and J ends, which lost 10 bases and 5 bases, there was a span of 12 bases. CDR3 nucleotide sequence: TGTGCCGCGGCGGGGCCCAATGAAAAACTGTTTTTT. Encoded protein: CAAAGPNEKLFF.